This T cell receptor (beta chain) was sequenced in a study of breast tumors, draining lymph nodes, adjacent tissues. The V gene's germline CDR1 is MNHEY and CDR2 SVGEGT. The CDR3 totals 15 residues. V lost 6 bases, J lost 4 bases, and 18 bases lay in between. TCRdb reprocessed the multiplex PCR reads with MiXCR, giving one entry per CDR3 protein. The table records 30,000 to 40,000 distinct CDR3 sequences, 30% to 45% of them present only once. This clonotype was found many times. Sequencing used breast tumor tissue. The receptor was isolated from a female donor with breast cancer. Some clones in this sample may be carry-over from other donors' samples. This chain uses TRBV6-2 or TRBV6-3 with TRBJ1-2; the D gene is possibly TRBD1 (6 bases). DNA of the CDR3: TGTGCCAGCAGCCCGGAGGGGGGGCGTAGCTATGGCTACACCTTC. It translates to CASSPEGGRSYGYTF.